Each of the 13 T cell receptor beta chains below was sequenced from the same sample in a study of T cell changes during pregnancy in multiple sclerosis (dated 2019 in TCRdb). Library creation used the immunoSEQ multiplex PCR assay. TCRdb took this table from immuneACCESS and kept in-frame rearrangements with V and J called. Such tables lack part of the clones; where checked against another copy, unresolved V genes explain under half of the gap, and the rest is unexplained. This sample lists fewer than 25,000 clones; more than 75% were detected once. The ten top clones hold 1% of the sample. This specimen was CD4+ T cells from peripheral blood mononuclear cells, taken in the second trimester of pregnancy. The receptors were sampled from a female donor in good health, enrolled as a control in a pregnancy study.

The chain has TRBV20-1 and TRBJ2-5; tentatively, D is TRBD2 (6 bases). CDR1 and CDR2 (germline): DFQATT, SNEGSKA (reference sequence). The CDR3 runs to 11 residues. The CDR3 loop reads CTGGTSETQYF. The CDR3 DNA is TGCACCGGAGGGACCTCAGAGACCCAGTACTTC.

In this sample, this clone turned up a few times. The chain carries TRBV13 and TRBJ2-3, with a weak D call TRBD2 (6 bases). Germline CDR1 reads PRHDT; CDR2 reads FYEKMQ (reference sequence). The CDR3 runs 16 residues. V lost 2 bases and J lost 0, with 12 bases in between. Here the CDR3 reads CASSLRGTPSTDTQYF. The CDR3 bases are TGTGCCAGCAGCTTACGGGGGACCCCAAGCACAGATACGCAGTATTTT.

The rearrangement uses TRBV6-5 and TRBJ1-1; possible D gene TRBD1, 5 bases. The germline V and J ends were trimmed by 5 bases and 4 bases, with 17 bases remaining between them. The CDR3 is 15 residues long. Germline assignment: CDR1 MNHEY and CDR2 SVGAGI. CDR3 sequence: CASSAGTKGGTEAFF. The CDR3 coding sequence is TGTGCCAGCAGTGCTGGGACGAAGGGAGGCACTGAAGCTTTCTTT.

Comment on this clone: Distinct nucleotide sequences in the sample also encode this CDR3. The chain links TRBV10-2 to TRBJ1-2; D remains ambiguous. This CDR3 spans 13 amino acids. Trimming left V 2 bases short and J 8 bases short, with 12 bases between. Germline assignment: CDR1 WSHSY and CDR2 SAAADI. The CDR3 coding sequence is TGCGCCAGCAGTGAGGGTCCGGGATGGGGCTACACCTTC. Protein: CASSEGPGWGYTF.

This chain connects TRBV2 to TRBJ1-5; no clear D. From germline, CDR1 is SNHLY and CDR2 FYNNEI. Trimming took off 6 bases at V and 4 bases at J, with 10 bases between the two ends. The CDR3 has 13 amino acids. This CDR3 reads CASSQRDNQPQHF. The DNA of the CDR3 is TGTGCCAGCAGCCAACGGGATAATCAGCCCCAGCATTTT.

The gene calls are TRBV6-5 and TRBJ2-7; D may be TRBD2 (6 bases). V lost 5 bases, J lost 6 bases, and 20 bases lay in between. The CDR3 totals 15 residues. The germline V gene encodes CDR1 MNHEY and CDR2 SVGAGI. The CDR3 bases are TGTGCCAGCAGTCCCATGGCGGAGGGATCGTTCGAGCAGTACTTC. This translates into CASSPMAEGSFEQYF.

The rearrangement links TRBV5-4 to TRBJ1-2; TRBD1 aligns across 7 bases. The CDR3 runs 15 residues. V shed 0 bases and J 6 bases; nucleotides not matched to a gene: 8. CDR1 is SGHNT and CDR2 is YYREEE in the germline V gene (reference sequence). The CDR3 nucleotides read TGTGCCAGCAGCTTGGAGGGACCGGGACAGCATGGCTACACCTTC. Amino acids: CASSLEGPGQHGYTF.

The chain uses TRBV2 and TRBJ2-7; 7 nucleotides agree with TRBD1. Germline V gene lookup returns CDR1 SNHLY and CDR2 FYNNEI. The trim removed 7 bases at V and 0 bases at J, leaving 6 bases unmatched. The CDR3 contains 14 residues. This CDR3 is CASMGDRLSYEQYF. In nucleotides, the CDR3 is TGTGCCAGCATGGGGGACAGACTCTCCTACGAGCAGTACTTC.

The genes are TRBV11-3 and TRBJ2-7, with a weak D call TRBD2 (6 bases). CDR1 SGHNT and CDR2 YENEEA come from the germline V gene. V shed 3 bases and J shed 1 base, with 7 bases lying between them. The CDR3 extends over 13 amino acids. The CDR3 region is CASSLRGSYEQYF. The CDR3 DNA sequence: TGTGCCAGCAGCTTGCGGGGTTCCTACGAGCAGTACTTC.

This sequence joins TRBV7-2 and TRBJ1-2; D possibly corresponds to TRBD1 (5 bases). The CDR3 has 19 residues. V lost 1 base and J lost 0, with 21 bases in between. Per germline, CDR1 SGHTA and CDR2 FQGNSA. The CDR3 loop is CASSLGRFGTEISNYGYTF. The CDR3 DNA reads as TGTGCCAGCAGCTTAGGAAGGTTTGGGACTGAAATTTCTAACTATGGCTACACCTTC.

This clone was counted a single time. The chain is built from TRBV6-1 and TRBJ2-7; 8 bases match TRBD1. The length of the CDR3 is 16 residues. V lost 1 base to trimming and J lost 6 bases; unmatched junction nucleotides: 11. CDR1 and CDR2 (germline): MNHNS, SASEGT. CDR3 in amino acids: CASSEVGSRGLGEQYF. The CDR3, as DNA: TGTGCCAGCAGTGAAGTGGGAAGCAGGGGGCTGGGCGAGCAGTACTTC.

The CDR3: CASSLDSRNSPLHF. DNA for the CDR3: TGTGCCAGCTCGTTGGACAGCCGTAATTCACCCCTCCACTTT. This chain connects TRBV18 to TRBJ1-6, with a possible D match to TRBD1 (6 bases). Germline V lookup: CDR1 KGHSH, CDR2 LQKENI. This CDR3 has 14 residues. V was clipped by 6 bases and J by 6 bases, with 12 bases between them. The entire variable domain, with the rest obtained from reference TRBV18 and TRBJ1-6, is as follows: NAGVMQNPRHLVRRRGQEARLRCSPMKGHSHVYWYRQLPEEGLKFMVYLQKENIIDESGMPKERFSAEFPKEGPSILRIQQVVRGDSAAYFCASSLDSRNSPLHFGNGTRLTVT.

The CDR3 region has the DNA TGTGCCAGCAGCCCCTTATCGAGTACAGATACGCAGTATTTT. Translation: CASSPLSSTDTQYF. The chain uses TRBV7-8 and TRBJ2-3; D not resolved. Looked up from germline, CDR1 is SGHVS and CDR2 is FQNEAQ. The CDR3 spans 14 residues. With 5 bases removed from V and 3 bases from J, the gap between germline ends came to 12 bases.